These 28 T cell receptor beta chains were all obtained from the same sample, sequenced in a study of technical replicates of blood from a few donors. Generated by immunoSEQ multiplex PCR, the TCRdb table keeps only in-frame clones and is missing some. Seen here are around 100,000 clones, approximately 96% observed once, and the top ten hold about 0.39%. Material: T cells isolated from PBMCs. These receptor sequences come from a human donor in good health.

The J gene is TRBJ1-5, the V gene TRBV28; tentatively, D is TRBD1 (5 bases). Germline V gene sequence: CDR1 MDHEN, CDR2 SYDVKM. CDR3 size: 17 residues. V lost 3 bases to trimming and J lost 5 bases, with 20 bases between them. CDR3 in amino acids: CASSFSGNVRTHQPQHF. The CDR3 DNA is TGTGCCAGCAGTTTTTCAGGGAATGTGCGAACCCATCAGCCCCAGCATTTT.

This sequence joins TRBV5-1 and TRBJ1-1; D unresolved. The CDR3 has 14 residues. Germline values: CDR1 SGHRS, CDR2 YFSETQ. V lost 0 bases to trimming and J lost 9 bases, with 15 bases between them. The CDR3 reads CASSLDAEDTKAFF. Written as DNA, the CDR3 is TGCGCCAGCAGCTTGGACGCGGAGGATACGAAAGCTTTCTTT.

V gene TRBV28 combines with J gene TRBJ2-7; 7 bases line up with TRBD1. This CDR3 has 15 residues. The J segment lost 0 bases and the V segment lost 5 bases, leaving 7 bases of the junction unmatched. Germline CDR1 reads MDHEN; CDR2 reads SYDVKM. The CDR3, as DNA: TGTGCCAGCAGTGCCGGGACAGCCGGCTCCTACGAGCAGTACTTC. Translation gives CASSAGTAGSYEQYF.

V usage is TRBV9 and J usage is TRBJ1-2; D is ambiguous. The CDR3 sequence is 12 residues long. CDR1 and CDR2 from the germline V gene are SGDLS and YYNGEE. Trimming removed 4 bases at V and 6 bases at J, with 10 bases between. CDR3 coding DNA: TGTGCCAGCAGCAGAGGGAGGGATGGCTACACCTTC. This translates into CASSRGRDGYTF.

The rearrangement links TRBV4-1 to TRBJ1-2; maybe TRBD1 (6 bases). Per the germline V gene, CDR1 is MGHRA and CDR2 is YSYEKL. V was clipped by 0 bases and J by 6 bases, with 14 bases between them. CDR3 length: 15 amino acids. CDR3 sequence reads: CASSQETGIRHGYTF. The CDR3 DNA follows: TGCGCCAGCAGCCAAGAAACAGGGATACGACATGGCTACACCTTC.

The chain employs TRBV7-9 and TRBJ1-1, with 7 nucleotides matching TRBD1. The CDR3 totals 13 residues. Germline V gene lookup returns CDR1 SEHNR and CDR2 FQNEAQ (reference sequence). V gave up 5 bases and J gave up 9 bases; unmatched junction bases: 9. The CDR3: CASSGEQGRKAFF. The CDR3 DNA sequence: TGTGCCAGCAGCGGGGAACAGGGGCGCAAAGCTTTCTTT.

The chain has TRBV5-8 and TRBJ2-1, with TRBD1 matching over 9 bases. The germline V gene encodes CDR1 SGHTS and CDR2 YDEGEE. The CDR3 has 13 residues. The trim removed 7 bases at V and 8 bases at J, leaving 7 bases unmatched. The CDR3 DNA reads TGTGCCAGCGGGGGACAGGGCAGAGATGAGCAGTTCTTC. Translated, it gives CASGGQGRDEQFF.

The V call is TRBV10-3, the J call TRBJ2-2, with a weak D call TRBD2 (6 bases). V lost 7 bases and J 6 bases, leaving 18 bases between the germline ends. The CDR3 is made up of 15 amino acids. Germline V gene lookup returns CDR1 ENHRY and CDR2 SYGVKD. Here the CDR3 reads CAIMLGGTLSGELFF. CDR3 DNA sequence: TGTGCCATCATGCTGGGCGGGACCCTCTCCGGGGAGCTGTTTTTT.

The chain carries TRBV7-9 and TRBJ2-5; D unresolved. This CDR3 contains 12 residues. With 3 bases removed from V and 0 bases from J, the gap between germline ends came to 2 bases. Germline values: CDR1 SEHNR, CDR2 FQNEAQ (reference sequence). The CDR3 nucleotides are TGTGCCAGCAGCTTCTACCAAGAGACCCAGTACTTC. This sequence encodes CASSFYQETQYF.

The chain recombines TRBV27 with TRBJ2-7, with TRBD1 as a possible D gene (6 bases). The V gene's germline CDR1 is MNHEY and CDR2 SMNVEV (reference sequence). The CDR3 runs 13 residues. V lost 5 bases and J 6 bases, leaving 14 bases between the germline ends. CDR3 DNA: TGTGCCAGCAGTAAAGGGGGATTTCTCGAGCAGTACTTC. It codes for CASSKGGFLEQYF.

The gene calls are TRBV28 and TRBJ2-3, with 14 bases matching TRBD2. Germline CDR1 MDHEN, CDR2 SYDVKM. V shed 6 bases, J shed 3 bases, and the junction held 5 bases outside the gene matches. The CDR3 loop spans 16 amino acids. The CDR3, as DNA: TGTGCCAGCAGCGCTCGGACTAGCGGGAGGACAGATACGCAGTATTTT. As protein: CASSARTSGRTDTQYF. The whole variable domain, remainder taken from reference TRBV28 and TRBJ2-3, is DVKVTQSSRYLVKRTGEKVFLECVQDMDHENMFWYRQDPGLGLRLIYFSYDVKMKEKGDIPEGYSVSREKKERFSLILESASTNQTSMYLCASSARTSGRTDTQYFGPGTRLTVL.

This chain links TRBV7-3 with TRBJ2-1; tentatively, D is TRBD2 (6 bases). V was cut by 1 base and J by 6 bases, with 13 bases left in between. The CDR3 consists of 15 residues. From germline, CDR1 is SGHTA and CDR2 FQGTGA. CDR3 DNA: TGTGCCAGCAGCTTAATGGGACTTGCTATCAATGAGCAGTTCTTC. It codes for CASSLMGLAINEQFF. Complete variable domain (other parts from reference TRBV7-3 and TRBJ2-1): GAGVSQTPSNKVTEKGKYVELRCDPISGHTALYWYRQSLGQGPEFLIYFQGTGAADDSGLPNDRFFAVRPEGSVSTLKIQRTERGDSAVYLCASSLMGLAINEQFFGPGTRLTVL.

This chain joins TRBV7-9 and TRBJ2-3; 8 bases are shared with TRBD2. Germline V gene lookup returns CDR1 SEHNR and CDR2 FQNEAQ (reference sequence). The junction had 10 bases not matched to a gene; V was cut back by 4 bases and J by 1 base. This CDR3 has 17 residues. The CDR3 DNA reads as TGTGCCAGCAGCTCCCCATACCTGACTAGCGGCACAGATACGCAGTATTTT. It specifies CASSSPYLTSGTDTQYF.

The rearrangement uses TRBV4-3 and TRBJ2-1; a possible D gene is TRBD2 (6 bases). The CDR3 spans 17 residues. V was shortened by 1 base and J by 0 bases, with 13 bases between the two germline ends. Germline assignment: CDR1 LGHNA and CDR2 YSLEER. In DNA form, the CDR3 reads TGCGCCAGCAGCCAAGCCCTGGGGCGGGACTCCTACAATGAGCAGTTCTTC. Amino acids: CASSQALGRDSYNEQFF.

The chain recombines TRBV5-8 with TRBJ1-5; 9 nucleotides line up with TRBD1. The V gene's germline CDR1 is SGHTS and CDR2 YDEGEE. With 5 bases clipped from V and 9 bases from J, the junction kept 12 bases outside the gene matches. This CDR3 region has 15 residues. CDR3: CASSSGTGPAAPQHF. The CDR3 bases are TGTGCCAGCAGTTCCGGGACAGGGCCTGCGGCGCCCCAGCATTTT.

The V gene is TRBV19, the J gene TRBJ2-1; possibly TRBD2 for D (6 bases). V lost 8 bases to trimming and J lost 3 bases, with 17 bases between them. The CDR3 sequence is 15 residues long. Per germline, CDR1 LNHDA and CDR2 SQIVND (reference sequence). The CDR3 nucleotides are TGTGCCAGTGGGGACGGGACTGCTTACTACAATGAGCAGTTCTTC. Amino acid sequence: CASGDGTAYYNEQFF.

The chain links TRBV7-3 to TRBJ2-3; D gene uncertain. V dropped 5 bases and J dropped 1 base, with 10 bases sitting between them. This CDR3 region has 14 residues. The germline V gene encodes CDR1 SGHTA and CDR2 FQGTGA. In DNA form, the CDR3 reads TGTGCCAGCAGCCCCGAGGCAGGCACAGATACGCAGTATTTT. Translation gives CASSPEAGTDTQYF.

This clone has just one count. The chain links TRBV7-8 to TRBJ1-1, with D possibly being TRBD1 (5 bases). CDR1 SGHVS and CDR2 FQNEAQ come from the germline V gene. CDR3 length equals 17 residues. With 2 bases removed from V and 0 bases from J, the gap between germline ends came to 16 bases. The CDR3 loop reads CASSLSIPGGLNTEAFF. The CDR3 coding sequence is TGTGCCAGCAGCTTAAGTATTCCCGGGGGTTTGAACACTGAAGCTTTCTTT.

The chain links TRBV9 to TRBJ2-1, with 14 bases identical to TRBD2. CDR3 size: 16 residues. Trimming took 1 base from V and 9 from J; bases not matched to a gene: 6. CDR1 and CDR2 from the germline V gene are SGDLS and YYNGEE. CDR3 nucleotide sequence: TGTGCCAGCAGCGTACTAGGGACTAGCGGGAGTAGTGAGCAGTTCTTC. Translation gives CASSVLGTSGSSEQFF.

V and J are TRBV7-2 and TRBJ2-3; a weak D match, TRBD2 (6 bases). Trimming shortened V by 4 bases and J by 5 bases, and 16 bases separated the two germline ends. Germline V gene data show CDR1 as SGHTA and CDR2 as FQGNSA. This CDR3 region has 15 residues. In nucleotides, the CDR3 is TGTGCCAGCAGCTCAACGGCAGGAGGGCGAGATACGCAGTATTTT. Protein sequence: CASSSTAGGRDTQYF.

The CDR3: CASSLERDSLYTEAFF. CDR3 DNA: TGTGCCAGCAGCCTCGAAAGGGACAGCCTTTACACTGAAGCTTTCTTT. The chain uses TRBV5-6 and TRBJ1-1; TRBD1 matches at 7 bases. V dropped 4 bases and J dropped 3; count of bases not matched to a gene: 12. The CDR3 totals 16 residues. CDR1 and CDR2 (germline): SGHDT, YYEEEE.

The chain has TRBV28 and TRBJ2-5; D may be TRBD2 (6 bases). The CDR3 contains 15 residues. The germline CDR1 and CDR2 sequences are MDHEN and SYDVKM. V shed 2 bases and J shed 5 bases, with 15 bases lying between them. CDR3 loop: CASSLGPGVDETQYF. CDR3 bases: TGTGCCAGCAGTTTAGGGCCGGGGGTAGATGAGACCCAGTACTTC.

V usage is TRBV19 and J usage is TRBJ1-2; D not certain. V gave up 8 bases and J gave up 8 bases, with 21 bases separating them. This CDR3 comprises 14 residues. From germline, CDR1 is LNHDA and CDR2 SQIVND (reference sequence). Written as DNA, the CDR3 is TGTGCCAGTTATAGAGAGAGGGTTCTAAGGGGCTACACCTTC. Its protein is CASYRERVLRGYTF.

The chain combines TRBV7-9 with TRBJ2-7, with 9 bases matching TRBD2. The CDR3 consists of 14 residues. The J segment lost 3 bases and the V segment lost 8 bases, leaving 8 bases of the junction unmatched. The germline gives CDR1 SEHNR, CDR2 FQNEAQ (reference sequence). This CDR3 reads CASQALAGNYEQYF. The CDR3 DNA sequence: TGTGCCAGCCAAGCTCTAGCGGGAAACTACGAGCAGTACTTC. Drawing the rest from reference TRBV7-9 and TRBJ2-7, the complete variable domain is DTGVSQNPRHKITKRGQNVTFRCDPISEHNRLYWYRQTLGQGPEFLTYFQNEAQLEKSRLLSDRFSAERPKGSFSTLEIQRTEQGDSAMYLCASQALAGNYEQYFGPGTRLTVT.

This rearrangement joins TRBV19 to TRBJ2-1, with D uncertain. This CDR3 spans 16 amino acids. V lost 7 bases to trimming and J lost 6 bases, with 22 bases between them. The germline CDR1 and CDR2 sequences are LNHDA and SQIVND (reference sequence). The CDR3 loop is CASTPLYAFVFNEQFF. DNA of the CDR3: TGTGCCAGTACTCCCCTTTATGCGTTTGTGTTCAATGAGCAGTTCTTC. Filled out from reference TRBV19 and TRBJ2-1, the complete variable domain reads DGGITQSPKYLFRKEGQNVTLSCEQNLNHDAMYWYRQDPGQGLRLIYYSQIVNDFQKGDIAEGYSVSREKKESFPLTVTSAQKNPTAFYLCASTPLYAFVFNEQFFGPGTRLTVL.

The rearrangement uses TRBV10-2 and TRBJ1-5; possible D gene TRBD1, 6 bases. The CDR3 has 15 amino acids. The germline V gene has CDR1 WSHSY and CDR2 SAAADI. V shed 4 bases and J shed 9 bases, with 19 bases lying between them. CDR3: CASSATTTGPGPQHF. In DNA form, the CDR3 reads TGCGCCAGCAGTGCCACCACGACAGGTCCCGGGCCCCAGCATTTT.

V and J are TRBV7-9 and TRBJ2-5; TRBD2 agrees at 8 bases. This CDR3 spans 15 amino acids. Per germline, CDR1 SEHNR and CDR2 FQNEAQ (reference sequence). V shed 2 bases and J 3 bases; nucleotides not matched to a gene: 5. The CDR3 here is CASSLLTSGKETQYF. The CDR3 bases are TGTGCCAGCAGCTTACTTACTAGCGGCAAAGAGACCCAGTACTTC.

The DNA of the CDR3 is TGTGCCAGCAGCCAAGTGGCCTCAATCTCTGAAGCTTTCTTT. This codes for CASSQVASISEAFF. This chain connects TRBV14 to TRBJ1-1; D gene unclear. The CDR3 sequence is 14 residues long. The V and J ends lost 1 base and 6 bases respectively, with 12 bases between them. CDR1 is SGHDN and CDR2 is FVKESK in the germline V gene.